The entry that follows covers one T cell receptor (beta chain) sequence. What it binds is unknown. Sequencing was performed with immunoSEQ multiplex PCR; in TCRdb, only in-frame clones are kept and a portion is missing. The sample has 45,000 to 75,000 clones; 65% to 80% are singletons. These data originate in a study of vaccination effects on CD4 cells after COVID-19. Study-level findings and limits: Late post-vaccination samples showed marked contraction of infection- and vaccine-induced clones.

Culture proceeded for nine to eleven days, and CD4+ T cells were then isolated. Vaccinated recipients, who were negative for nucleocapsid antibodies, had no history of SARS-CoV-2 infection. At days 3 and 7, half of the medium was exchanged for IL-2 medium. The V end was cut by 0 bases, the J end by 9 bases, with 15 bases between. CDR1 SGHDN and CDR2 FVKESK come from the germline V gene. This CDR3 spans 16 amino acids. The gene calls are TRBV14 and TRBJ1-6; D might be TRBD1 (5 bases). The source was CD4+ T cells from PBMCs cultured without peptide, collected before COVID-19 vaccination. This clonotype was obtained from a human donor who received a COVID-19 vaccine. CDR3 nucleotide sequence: TGTGCCAGCAGCCAAGATAACCGGGGCTGGGTTTCACCCCTCCACTTT. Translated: CASSQDNRGWVSPLHF.